This TCR beta chain was captured by sequencing in a study of blood T cell repertoires in COVID-19. CDR1 is SGHTA and CDR2 is FQGNSA in the germline V gene. With 5 bases clipped from V and 9 bases from J, the junction kept 8 bases outside the gene matches. The CDR3 extends over 15 amino acids. In the original processing: Scientists estimated how many nucleated cells there were by amplifying reference gene primers. Produced via immunoSEQ multiplex PCR; TCRdb's table is partial and in-frame only. V and J calls plus clone size are reproduced from that table; the DNA served to infer D and trimming. The data hold 250,000 to 300,000 clones, with 65% to 90% observed a single time.

Sequencing was performed on peripheral blood. This chain joins TRBV7-2 and TRBJ2-1; 12 bases align to TRBD2. This receptor was identified in a man under 40 with active or convalescent COVID-19. CDR3 sequence (DNA): TGTGCCAGCAGCGTGACTAGCGGGGGCCGGGGTGAGCAGTTCTTC. As protein: CASSVTSGGRGEQFF.